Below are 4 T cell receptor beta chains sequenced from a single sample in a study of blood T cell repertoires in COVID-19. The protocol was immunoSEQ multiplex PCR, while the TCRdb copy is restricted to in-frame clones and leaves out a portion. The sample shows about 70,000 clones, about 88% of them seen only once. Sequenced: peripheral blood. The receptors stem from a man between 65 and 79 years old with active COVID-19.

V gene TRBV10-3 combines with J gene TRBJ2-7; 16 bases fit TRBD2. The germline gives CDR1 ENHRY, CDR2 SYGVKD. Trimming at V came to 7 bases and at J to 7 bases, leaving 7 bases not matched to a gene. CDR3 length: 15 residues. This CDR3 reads CAITPGLAGGGEQYF. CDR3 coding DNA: TGTGCCATCACCCCGGGACTAGCGGGAGGGGGTGAGCAGTACTTC.

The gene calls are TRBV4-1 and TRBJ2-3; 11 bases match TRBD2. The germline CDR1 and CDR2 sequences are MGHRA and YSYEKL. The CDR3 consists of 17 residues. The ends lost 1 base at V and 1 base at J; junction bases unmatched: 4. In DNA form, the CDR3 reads TGCGCCAGCAGCCAAGGAACTAGCGGGAGTGGCACAGATACGCAGTATTTT. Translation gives CASSQGTSGSGTDTQYF.

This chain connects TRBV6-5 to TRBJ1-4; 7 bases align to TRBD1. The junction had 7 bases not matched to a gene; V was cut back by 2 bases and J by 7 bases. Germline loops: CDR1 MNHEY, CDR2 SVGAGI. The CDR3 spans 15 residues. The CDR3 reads CASSYGAGGGEKLFF. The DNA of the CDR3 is TGTGCCAGCAGTTACGGGGCAGGGGGTGGTGAAAAACTGTTTTTT.

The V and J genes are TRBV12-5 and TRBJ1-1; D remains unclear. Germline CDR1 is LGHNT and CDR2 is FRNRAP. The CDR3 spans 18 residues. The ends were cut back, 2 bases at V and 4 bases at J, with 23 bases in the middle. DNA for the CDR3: TGTGCTAGTGGTTTGCCCCCGTGGGTCCCCCGGGTGAGCACTGAAGCTTTCTTT. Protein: CASGLPPWVPRVSTEAFF.